The rows below give T cell receptor beta chains drawn from one sample of a study of blood T cell repertoires in COVID-19. Produced via immunoSEQ multiplex PCR; TCRdb's table is partial and in-frame only. The data hold 300,000 to 400,000 clones, with more than 70% observed a single time. Sequenced: PBMCs or T cells enriched from blood (not recorded which). Source of these receptors: a woman between 18 and 29 years old who had recovered from COVID-19. The CDR3 runs from the conserved cysteine through the conserved F or W. The order of the fields is D gene, J gene, clone size, V gene, CDR3 protein, CDR3 DNA. The D gene is left open where the match is weak. The size entry is marked missing in some rows and otherwise reads once, few, many or a size class.

d_gene: .; j_gene: TRBJ1-5; abundance: .; v_gene: TRBV29-1; CDR3aa: CSVESRAGQPQHF; CDR3nt: TGCAGCGTTGAATCCAGGGCTGGTCAGCCCCAGCATTTT
d_gene: .; j_gene: TRBJ2-7; abundance: .; v_gene: TRBV30; CDR3aa: CACDSFSYEQYF; CDR3nt: TGTGCCTGTGACAGTTTCTCCTACGAGCAGTACTTC
d_gene: TRBD1; j_gene: TRBJ1-5; abundance: .; v_gene: TRBV19; CDR3aa: CASSGDRGRRGNQPQHF; CDR3nt: TGTGCCAGTAGTGGCGACAGGGGGCGCCGGGGCAATCAGCCCCAGCATTTT
d_gene: .; j_gene: TRBJ1-5; abundance: .; v_gene: TRBV4-1; CDR3aa: CASSLGHLTQQPQHF; CDR3nt: TGCGCCAGCAGCCTAGGACATCTAACGCAACAGCCCCAGCATTTT
d_gene: .; j_gene: TRBJ1-1; abundance: .; v_gene: TRBV29-1; CDR3aa: CSVNGGTGAFF; CDR3nt: TGCAGCGTAAACGGTGGCACGGGGGCTTTCTTT
d_gene: .; j_gene: TRBJ1-4; abundance: .; v_gene: TRBV29-1; CDR3aa: CSARDTEKLFF; CDR3nt: TGCAGCGCTAGGGACACTGAAAAACTGTTTTTT
d_gene: TRBD2; j_gene: TRBJ2-1; abundance: .; v_gene: TRBV7-6; CDR3aa: CASSPGASGSNEQFF; CDR3nt: TGTGCCAGCAGCCCCGGGGCTAGCGGAAGCAATGAGCAGTTCTTC
d_gene: TRBD1; j_gene: TRBJ2-7; abundance: few; v_gene: TRBV30; CDR3aa: CAWSRDSSYEQYF; CDR3nt: TGTGCCTGGAGTAGGGACAGCTCCTACGAGCAGTACTTC
d_gene: TRBD1; j_gene: TRBJ2-7; abundance: .; v_gene: TRBV19; CDR3aa: CASSIKDRGSYEQYF; CDR3nt: TGTGCCAGTAGTATCAAGGACAGGGGATCCTACGAGCAGTACTTC
d_gene: .; j_gene: TRBJ2-7; abundance: .; v_gene: TRBV27; CDR3aa: CASSPYGLDGAYEQYF; CDR3nt: TGTGCCAGCAGTCCCTATGGGCTGGACGGGGCCTACGAGCAGTACTTC
d_gene: .; j_gene: TRBJ1-4; abundance: .; v_gene: TRBV19; CDR3aa: CASTPRLLEKLFF; CDR3nt: TGTGCCAGTACGCCGCGGCTTCTAGAAAAACTGTTTTTT
d_gene: .; j_gene: TRBJ1-1; abundance: .; v_gene: TRBV3-1/TRBV3-2; CDR3aa: CASSQDPLTLNTEAFF; CDR3nt: TGTGCCAGCAGCCAAGACCCACTAACGCTGAACACTGAAGCTTTCTTT
d_gene: .; j_gene: TRBJ1-5; abundance: .; v_gene: TRBV21-1; CDR3aa: CASSARRGQGNSNQPQHF; CDR3nt: TGTGCCAGCAGCGCGCGACGAGGACAGGGGAATAGCAATCAGCCCCAGCATTTT
d_gene: TRBD1; j_gene: TRBJ1-1; abundance: once; v_gene: TRBV14; CDR3aa: CASSRTGDVTEAFF; CDR3nt: TGTGCCAGCAGCCGGACAGGGGATGTCACTGAAGCTTTCTTT
d_gene: .; j_gene: TRBJ1-6; abundance: .; v_gene: TRBV4-1; CDR3aa: CASSQGRQGNYNSPLHF; CDR3nt: TGCGCCAGCAGCCAAGGTCGTCAGGGAAACTATAATTCACCCCTCCACTTT
d_gene: .; j_gene: TRBJ1-4; abundance: .; v_gene: TRBV7-9; CDR3aa: CASSLAGRGVNEKLFF; CDR3nt: TGTGCCAGCAGCTTAGCGGGACGCGGGGTCAATGAAAAACTGTTTTTT
d_gene: TRBD1; j_gene: TRBJ2-6; abundance: .; v_gene: TRBV7-2; CDR3aa: CASSLASIEGAISGANVLTF; CDR3nt: TGTGCCAGCAGCTTAGCGTCTATTGAGGGGGCTATCTCTGGGGCCAACGTCCTGACTTTC
d_gene: TRBD1; j_gene: TRBJ1-5; abundance: .; v_gene: TRBV5-6; CDR3aa: CASSLGTDRGINQPQHF; CDR3nt: TGTGCCAGCAGCTTGGGCACCGACAGGGGGATTAATCAGCCCCAGCATTTT
d_gene: TRBD1; j_gene: TRBJ2-2; abundance: .; v_gene: TRBV27; CDR3aa: CASIKTGDTGELFF; CDR3nt: TGTGCCAGCATCAAAACAGGGGACACCGGGGAGCTGTTTTTT
d_gene: TRBD2; j_gene: TRBJ2-1; abundance: .; v_gene: TRBV7-3; CDR3aa: CASSQSGGVYNEQFF; CDR3nt: TGTGCCAGCAGCCAAAGCGGGGGAGTCTACAATGAGCAGTTCTTC
d_gene: .; j_gene: TRBJ1-6; abundance: .; v_gene: TRBV3-1/TRBV3-2; CDR3aa: CASSQDQGRVLHF; CDR3nt: TGTGCCAGCAGCCAAGATCAGGGGCGAGTCCTCCACTTT
d_gene: .; j_gene: TRBJ2-1; abundance: .; v_gene: TRBV5-1; CDR3aa: CASSLIPGPGSGNEQFF; CDR3nt: TGCGCCAGCAGCTTAATACCGGGCCCCGGTTCGGGGAATGAGCAGTTCTTC
d_gene: TRBD1; j_gene: TRBJ2-1; abundance: .; v_gene: TRBV13; CDR3aa: CASSTPRQGDYNEQFF; CDR3nt: TGTGCCAGCAGCACGCCAAGACAGGGTGATTACAATGAGCAGTTCTTC
d_gene: TRBD1; j_gene: TRBJ1-1; abundance: .; v_gene: TRBV5-4; CDR3aa: CASSNKQGYTEAFF; CDR3nt: TGTGCCAGCAGCAATAAACAGGGGTACACTGAAGCTTTCTTT
d_gene: .; j_gene: TRBJ1-5; abundance: .; v_gene: TRBV28; CDR3aa: CASSPPRRNQPQHF; CDR3nt: TGTGCCAGCAGTCCCCCCCGCAGGAATCAGCCCCAGCATTTT
d_gene: TRBD1; j_gene: TRBJ1-5; abundance: .; v_gene: TRBV27; CDR3aa: CASSRGQGGQPQHF; CDR3nt: TGTGCCAGCAGTCGCGGACAGGGAGGACAGCCCCAGCATTTT
d_gene: .; j_gene: TRBJ2-4; abundance: once; v_gene: TRBV20-1; CDR3aa: CSASPTGIVYF; CDR3nt: TGCAGTGCTAGCCCTACAGGGATTGTCTACTTC
d_gene: TRBD1; j_gene: TRBJ2-7; abundance: .; v_gene: TRBV6-6; CDR3aa: CASSYNRDSPSYEQYF; CDR3nt: TGTGCCAGCAGTTATAACCGGGACAGCCCCTCCTACGAGCAGTACTTC
d_gene: TRBD1; j_gene: TRBJ2-3; abundance: .; v_gene: TRBV11-2; CDR3aa: CASSLGPGGYTQYF; CDR3nt: TGTGCCAGCAGCTTAGGACCAGGGGGCTATACGCAGTATTTT
d_gene: TRBD2; j_gene: TRBJ2-1; abundance: .; v_gene: TRBV19; CDR3aa: CASSIDSGGSSYNEQFF; CDR3nt: TGTGCCAGTAGTATAGATAGCGGGGGGAGCTCCTACAATGAGCAGTTCTTC
d_gene: .; j_gene: TRBJ1-2; abundance: .; v_gene: TRBV7-3; CDR3aa: CASSFSSGENGYTF; CDR3nt: TGTGCCAGCAGCTTTTCGTCAGGGGAGAATGGCTACACCTTC
d_gene: .; j_gene: TRBJ2-1; abundance: .; v_gene: TRBV6-4; CDR3aa: CASSERHGGVAYNEQFF; CDR3nt: TGTGCCAGCAGTGAACGCCACGGAGGTGTGGCCTACAATGAGCAGTTCTTC
d_gene: TRBD1; j_gene: TRBJ1-6; abundance: .; v_gene: TRBV27; CDR3aa: CASSSDRGTSPLHF; CDR3nt: TGTGCCAGCAGTTCAGACAGGGGAACTTCACCCCTCCACTTT
d_gene: TRBD2; j_gene: TRBJ2-3; abundance: .; v_gene: TRBV6-5; CDR3aa: CASSYYAGGFTDTQYF; CDR3nt: TGTGCCAGCAGTTACTACGCGGGGGGCTTCACAGATACGCAGTATTTT
d_gene: TRBD1; j_gene: TRBJ1-2; abundance: .; v_gene: TRBV20-1; CDR3aa: CSTGQGGGYTF; CDR3nt: TGCAGTACTGGACAGGGGGGTGGCTACACCTTC
d_gene: TRBD1; j_gene: TRBJ2-4; abundance: .; v_gene: TRBV6-5; CDR3aa: CASRGTGKDIQYF; CDR3nt: TGTGCCAGCAGAGGGACAGGGAAGGACATTCAGTACTTC
d_gene: TRBD2; j_gene: TRBJ2-1; abundance: .; v_gene: TRBV4-1; CDR3aa: CASSQDIGGGTYNEQFF; CDR3nt: TGCGCCAGCAGCCAAGATATCGGGGGGGGCACCTACAATGAGCAGTTCTTC
d_gene: TRBD1; j_gene: TRBJ1-1; abundance: .; v_gene: TRBV14; CDR3aa: CASSRTGESFF; CDR3nt: TGTGCCAGCAGCCGGACAGGGGAATCTTTCTTT
d_gene: .; j_gene: TRBJ2-3; abundance: .; v_gene: TRBV28; CDR3aa: CASTKRGDTQYF; CDR3nt: TGTGCCAGTACGAAACGCGGAGATACGCAGTATTTT
d_gene: TRBD1; j_gene: TRBJ1-2; abundance: .; v_gene: TRBV20-1; CDR3aa: CSASPGQHHYGYTF; CDR3nt: TGCAGTGCTAGTCCGGGACAGCACCACTATGGCTACACCTTC
d_gene: TRBD1; j_gene: TRBJ2-7; abundance: .; v_gene: TRBV20-1; CDR3aa: CSASTTTGEYEQYF; CDR3nt: TGCAGTGCGAGTACCACGACAGGGGAGTACGAGCAGTACTTC
d_gene: .; j_gene: TRBJ1-1; abundance: .; v_gene: TRBV7-9; CDR3aa: CASSLDSGAEAFF; CDR3nt: TGTGCCAGCAGCTTAGATTCCGGTGCTGAAGCTTTCTTT